A single sample is the source of the 27 T cell receptor beta chains below, sequenced in a study of T-cell memory formation after mild COVID-19. TCRdb reanalysed the 5' RACE reads using MiXCR and keeps one entry per CDR3 protein. The sample has hundreds of thousands of distinct CDR3 sequences; more than 15% are singletons. Sequenced input: PBMCs or a T cell subset sorted from them (not recorded which). These receptors were obtained from a man aged 18 to 29 who had mild COVID-19 (a few samples of this study predate the infection). Cell type and time point are not known.

The chain joins TRBV6-5 to TRBJ1-2, with 9 bases that match TRBD1. With V trimmed by 5 bases and J by 6 bases, 7 bases remained unmatched. The CDR3 has 14 residues. CDR1 and CDR2 (germline): MNHEY, SVGAGI. CDR3 in amino acids: CASSHRGRLNGYTF. For the CDR3, the DNA is TGTGCCAGCAGTCACAGGGGGCGCCTCAATGGCTACACCTTC.

In DNA, the CDR3 is TGCGCCAGCAGCTTGGCGGGACAGGGCACCGGGGAGCTGTTTTTT. Amino acids: CASSLAGQGTGELFF. The chain is built from TRBV5-1 and TRBJ2-2; 9 nucleotides line up with TRBD1. The V and J ends lost 0 bases and 4 bases, in that order; junction bases with no gene match: 1. The germline V gene has CDR1 SGHRS and CDR2 YFSETQ. The CDR3 sequence is 15 residues long.

The V and J genes are TRBV6-6 and TRBJ1-4, with 7 nucleotides matching TRBD1. This CDR3 is 17 amino acids long. Trimming removed 0 bases from V and 4 bases from J; junction bases left unmatched: 8. The germline gives CDR1 MNHNY, CDR2 SVGAGI (reference sequence). The CDR3 protein is CASSYSTRDSYNEKLFF. The CDR3 bases are TGTGCCAGCAGTTACTCGACCCGGGACAGCTATAATGAAAAACTGTTTTTT.

This clonotype was counted ten times or more. The V and J genes are TRBV7-2 and TRBJ2-3, with D tentatively TRBD1 (5 bases). The V end was cut by 1 base, the J end by 2 bases, with 7 bases between. The CDR3 has 14 amino acids. Germline V gives CDR1 SGHTA, CDR2 FQGNSA. CDR3 sequence reads: CASSLGQHTDTQYF. The DNA of the CDR3 is TGTGCCAGCAGCTTAGGACAGCACACAGATACGCAGTATTTT.

This chain connects TRBV6-4 to TRBJ2-3; TRBD1 or TRBD2 may be the D gene (5 bases each). Germline-derived CDR1 and CDR2 are MRHNA and SNTAGT. The CDR3 is 11 residues long. The germline V and J ends were trimmed by 4 bases and 11 bases, with 10 bases remaining between them. The DNA for the CDR3 is TGTGCCAGCAGTGCCGGGGCGCGGCAGTATTTT. Translation: CASSAGARQYF.

This sequence joins TRBV29-1 and TRBJ2-5; either TRBD1 or TRBD2 may supply D (5 bases each). The CDR3 is 12 residues long. The V and J ends lost 4 bases and 4 bases respectively, with 10 bases between them. Germline assignment: CDR1 SQVTM and CDR2 ANQGSEA. This chain's CDR3 is CSVVRGRETQYF. In DNA, the CDR3 is TGCAGCGTTGTTCGGGGCAGAGAGACCCAGTACTTC.

This clonotype was observed a handful of times. This chain joins TRBV6-5 and TRBJ2-7; 10 bases fit TRBD1. In germline, CDR1 is MNHEY, CDR2 SVGAGI. V was clipped by 2 bases and J by 4 bases; unmatched bases: 5. This CDR3 has 15 residues. CDR3 residues: CASSYRGQGTYEQYF. In DNA form, the CDR3 reads TGTGCCAGCAGTTACAGGGGACAGGGGACGTACGAGCAGTACTTC.

The chain uses TRBV2 and TRBJ1-1, with 9 bases lining up with TRBD1. J gave up 10 bases and V 6 bases, and 6 bases lay outside the gene matches. This CDR3 spans 12 amino acids. CDR1 is SNHLY and CDR2 is FYNNEI in the germline V gene. Written as DNA, the CDR3 is TGTGCCAGCAGCTACACAGGGGGCGTAGCTTTCTTT. As protein: CASSYTGGVAFF. The complete variable domain, with remaining parts taken from reference TRBV2 and TRBJ1-1, reads EPEVTQTPSHQVTQMGQEVILRCVPISNHLYFYWYRQILGQKVEFLVSFYNNEISEKSEIFDDQFSVERPDGSNFTLKIRSTKLEDSAMYFCASSYTGGVAFFGQGTRLTVV.

This clonotype was found many times. The chain carries TRBV12-3 or TRBV12-4 and TRBJ1-1, with 8 bases that match TRBD1. Losses at the gene ends were 3 bases for V and 0 bases for J; bases not matched to a gene: 9. The CDR3 sequence is 17 residues long. CDR3 nucleotides: TGTGCCAGCAGTTTCAGGGGGCGGGGTCTTGTGAACACTGAAGCTTTCTTT. Translating it yields CASSFRGRGLVNTEAFF.

This clonotype was observed a few times. The chain employs TRBV7-9 and TRBJ1-1, with TRBD1 as a possible D gene (5 bases). The germline CDR1 and CDR2 sequences are SEHNR and FQNEAQ (reference sequence). V shed 4 bases and J shed 5 bases, with 14 bases lying between them. The CDR3 is 14 amino acids. The CDR3 DNA follows: TGTGCCAGCAGCTCCCAGGGCGGGTTGACTGAAGCTTTCTTT. Protein product: CASSSQGGLTEAFF. Full variable domain (rest looked up from reference TRBV7-9 and TRBJ1-1): DTGVSQNPRHKITKRGQNVTFRCDPISEHNRLYWYRQTLGQGPEFLTYFQNEAQLEKSRLLSDRFSAERPKGSFSTLEIQRTEQGDSAMYLCASSSQGGLTEAFFGQGTRLTVV.

The V and J genes are TRBV6-1 and TRBJ2-5, with a tentative D call TRBD2 (5 bases). The CDR3 consists of 15 residues. Germline V gene data show CDR1 as MNHNS and CDR2 as SASEGT. V lost 1 base and J lost 2, with 11 bases in between. The CDR3 is CASSEDGVAQETQYF. The CDR3 DNA follows: TGTGCCAGCAGTGAAGATGGGGTAGCGCAAGAGACCCAGTACTTC.

CDR3 sequence (DNA): TGCAGTGCTCTTCCAGGGGGAACCCTCTACAATGAGCAGTTCTTC. Its translation: CSALPGGTLYNEQFF. This chain joins TRBV20-1 and TRBJ2-1, with 7 bases aligning to TRBD1. Germline CDR1 reads DFQATT; CDR2 reads SNEGSKA (reference sequence). The CDR3 extends over 15 amino acids. Trimming at V came to 5 bases and at J to 3 bases, leaving 10 bases not matched to a gene.

This rearrangement joins TRBV6-6 to TRBJ1-5; 9 bases are shared with TRBD1. V trimming: 7 bases; J trimming: 3 bases; junction bases outside the gene matches: 7. The CDR3 spans 15 residues. Germline V gene data show CDR1 as MNHNY and CDR2 as SVGAGI (reference sequence). DNA of the CDR3: TGTGCCAGCACCTACAGGACAGGGGTCAATCAGCCCCAGCATTTT. It yields the protein CASTYRTGVNQPQHF.

This clonotype occurred many times. The chain employs TRBV6-5 and TRBJ2-7, with TRBD1 matching over 8 bases. CDR1 MNHEY and CDR2 SVGAGI come from the germline V gene. The CDR3 extends over 15 amino acids. V shed 4 bases, J shed 3 bases, and the junction held 8 bases outside the gene matches. The CDR3 DNA is TGTGCCAGCAGTTCCGTGGACAGGGTGGGCTACGAGCAGTACGTC. Its translation: CASSSVDRVGYEQYV.

The chain carries TRBV28 and TRBJ2-7; 9 nucleotides agree with TRBD1. V lost 6 bases and J lost 3; bases outside the gene matches: 9. CDR3 size: 15 residues. The germline V gene has CDR1 MDHEN and CDR2 SYDVKM. The CDR3 DNA reads as TGTGCCAGCAGCAAACCCGGGACAGGGTTCTACGAGCAGTACGTC. This codes for CASSKPGTGFYEQYV.

In the case of this clonotype: The junction shows a germline mismatch at one end, possibly a read error. The V gene is TRBV6-4, the J gene TRBJ1-1, with 7 nucleotides matching TRBD1. Germline V gene sequence: CDR1 MRHNA, CDR2 SNTAGT. There are 13 residues in the CDR3. The CDR3 bases are TGTGCCAGCAGTCGACAGGGCGGCACTGAATCTTTCTTT. Translating it yields CASSRQGGTESFF.

This clonotype was counted between two and nine times. This chain uses TRBV5-1 with TRBJ1-6; possible D gene TRBD1, 5 bases. Per germline, CDR1 SGHRS and CDR2 YFSETQ. V was trimmed by 4 bases and J by 5 bases, leaving 13 bases between them. CDR3 size: 15 residues. The CDR3 region is CASSQAGTDNSPLHF. The CDR3 coding sequence is TGCGCCAGCAGCCAAGCCGGGACGGATAATTCACCCCTCCACTTT.

The chain couples TRBV5-1 to TRBJ2-3; D is uncertain. Per germline, CDR1 SGHRS and CDR2 YFSETQ. Deletions cut 4 bases from V and 0 bases from J, with 15 bases between. The CDR3 has 16 amino acids. CDR3 residues: CASSPIWGRSTDTQYF. In nucleotides, the CDR3 is TGCGCCAGCAGCCCGATATGGGGTCGCAGCACAGATACGCAGTATTTT.

This clonotype was observed a handful of times. The rearrangement joins TRBV5-1 to TRBJ1-4; D remains ambiguous. CDR1 is SGHRS, CDR2 YFSETQ, per germline. CDR3 length equals 16 residues. Trimming stripped 1 base from V and 3 bases from J, with 13 bases between. In nucleotides, the CDR3 is TGCGCCAGCAGCTTGTTACCGGCCGCTTCTAATGAAAAACTGTTTTTT. Its protein product is CASSLLPAASNEKLFF.

This chain links TRBV21-1 with TRBJ2-7. TRBV21-1 is marked as a pseudogene. The CDR3 runs 14 residues. CDR3 sequence: CASSGRSDSYEQYF. The CDR3 DNA reads TGTGCCAGCAGCGGACGTTCCGATAGCTACGAGCAGTACTTC.

This clonotype was found a few times. The chain links TRBV6-5 to TRBJ2-7; TRBD1 aligns across 7 bases. Germline CDR1 reads MNHEY; CDR2 reads SVGAGI. V shed 6 bases, J shed 5 bases, and the junction held 10 bases outside the gene matches. This CDR3 has 14 amino acids. The CDR3: CASSPTGYPHEQYV. The CDR3 DNA reads as TGTGCCAGCAGCCCGACAGGGTATCCCCACGAGCAGTACGTC.

This clonotype occurred a few times. This rearrangement joins TRBV4-1 to TRBJ2-5, with D unresolved. This CDR3 has 16 amino acids. Germline loops: CDR1 MGHRA, CDR2 YSYEKL. V dropped 1 base and J dropped 1 base, with 13 bases sitting between them. Here the CDR3 DNA reads TGCGCCAGCAGCCAAGGTTCCTGGACCATCCAAGAGACCCAGTACTTC. Amino acids: CASSQGSWTIQETQYF.

V usage is TRBV20-1 and J usage is TRBJ2-7, with D possibly matching TRBD2 (5 bases). The CDR3 is 14 amino acids. Between the trimmed V and J ends, which lost 1 base and 2 bases, there was a span of 12 bases. Germline CDR1 DFQATT, CDR2 SNEGSKA (reference sequence). CDR3: CSARVTLGTYEQYF. Here the CDR3 DNA reads TGCAGTGCTAGAGTGACTCTCGGGACCTACGAGCAGTACTTC.

J is TRBJ2-3 and V is TRBV20-1; D not certain. Trimming removed 2 bases from V and 5 bases from J, with 8 bases in between. This CDR3 comprises 12 residues. Germline-derived CDR1 and CDR2 are DFQATT and SNEGSKA (reference sequence). CDR3 loop: CSARPSGDTQYF. The CDR3 bases are TGCAGTGCTAGACCTTCGGGAGATACGCAGTATTTT.

The gene calls are TRBV3-1 and TRBJ2-3; D not resolved. V shed 0 bases and J shed 6 bases, with 10 bases lying between them. CDR1 and CDR2 from the germline V gene are LGHDT and YNNKEL (reference sequence). CDR3 size: 14 residues. The CDR3 nucleotides read TGTGCCAGCAGCCAAGATGACCCGCGGGATACGCAGTATTTT. It specifies CASSQDDPRDTQYF.

The J gene is TRBJ1-5, the V gene TRBV5-4, with a weak D call TRBD1 (6 bases). This CDR3 comprises 14 residues. CDR1 SGHNT and CDR2 YYREEE come from the germline V gene (reference sequence). Trimming took off 10 bases at V and 5 bases at J, with 19 bases between the two ends. The CDR3 is CAQSARGRDQPQHF. Here the CDR3 DNA reads TGTGCCCAATCGGCCAGGGGCAGGGATCAGCCCCAGCATTTT.

This clonotype has a count of ten or more. This sequence joins TRBV7-2 and TRBJ2-7; 8 bases align to TRBD1. The V gene's germline CDR1 is SGHTA and CDR2 FQGNSA. CDR3 size: 14 residues. Trimming took 5 bases from V and 5 from J; bases not matched to a gene: 8. CDR3: CASSLMPGQDEQYF. The DNA of the CDR3 is TGTGCCAGCAGCCTGATGCCGGGACAGGACGAGCAGTACTTC.